This T cell receptor (beta chain) was sequenced during a study of cytomegalovirus exposure and HLA in healthy donors. Looked up from germline, CDR1 is ENHRY and CDR2 is SYGVKD. The CDR3 runs 13 residues. The V end lost 11 bases, the J end lost 3 bases, and 16 bases lay between the germline ends. Libraries were prepared by immunoSEQ multiplex PCR; TCRdb keeps only in-frame clonotypes and omits some of them. The sample records approximately 65,000 clones, nearly 96% being singletons. The sequence derives from a woman between 18 and 30 years old in good health and CMV-seropositive. Input material: PBMCs. The V gene is TRBV10-3, the J gene TRBJ1-2; D is possibly TRBD1 (5 bases). DNA of the CDR3: TGTGCCGGACGTCCCGGGGGGGACTATGGCTACACCTTC. Translation: CAGRPGGDYGYTF.